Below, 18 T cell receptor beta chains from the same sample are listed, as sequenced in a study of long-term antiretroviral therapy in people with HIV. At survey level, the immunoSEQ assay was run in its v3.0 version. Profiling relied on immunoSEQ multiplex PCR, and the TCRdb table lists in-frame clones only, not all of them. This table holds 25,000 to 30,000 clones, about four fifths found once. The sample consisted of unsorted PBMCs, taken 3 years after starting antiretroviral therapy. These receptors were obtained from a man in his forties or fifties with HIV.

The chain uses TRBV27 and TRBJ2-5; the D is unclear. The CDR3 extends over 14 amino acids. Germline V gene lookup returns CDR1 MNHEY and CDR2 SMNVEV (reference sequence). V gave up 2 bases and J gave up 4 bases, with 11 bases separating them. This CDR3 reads CASSLLGRLETQYF. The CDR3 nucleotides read TGTGCCAGCAGTTTACTTGGACGGTTAGAGACCCAGTACTTC.

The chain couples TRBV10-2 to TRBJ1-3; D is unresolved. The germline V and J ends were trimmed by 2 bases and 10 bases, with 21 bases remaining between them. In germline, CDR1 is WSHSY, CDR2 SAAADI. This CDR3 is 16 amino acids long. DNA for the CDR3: TGCGCCAGCAGTGAGATTTCGGCAGCCAAAACAAGGACCATATATTTT. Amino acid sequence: CASSEISAAKTRTIYF.

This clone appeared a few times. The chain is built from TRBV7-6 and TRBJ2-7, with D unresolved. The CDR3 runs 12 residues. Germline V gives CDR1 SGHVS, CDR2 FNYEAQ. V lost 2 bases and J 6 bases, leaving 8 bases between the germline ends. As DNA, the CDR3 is TGTGCCAGCAGCTTACGGCCCTCCGAGCAGTACTTC. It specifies CASSLRPSEQYF.

CDR3 loop: CASSYSGRGGYNEQFF. In nucleotides, the CDR3 is TGTGCCAGCAGTTACTCGGGCAGGGGGGGTTACAATGAGCAGTTCTTC. This chain uses TRBV6-6 with TRBJ2-1; D possibly matches TRBD1 or TRBD2 (7 bases each). The germline V gene encodes CDR1 MNHNY and CDR2 SVGAGI (reference sequence). The CDR3 has 16 residues. Trimming shortened V by 0 bases and J by 4 bases, and 13 bases separated the two germline ends.

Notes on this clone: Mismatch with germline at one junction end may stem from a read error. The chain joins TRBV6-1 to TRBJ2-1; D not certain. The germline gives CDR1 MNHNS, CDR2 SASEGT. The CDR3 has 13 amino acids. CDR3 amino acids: CASSPASHNGQFF. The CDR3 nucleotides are TGTGCCAGCAGTCCGGCCAGTCACAATGGGCAGTTCTTC.

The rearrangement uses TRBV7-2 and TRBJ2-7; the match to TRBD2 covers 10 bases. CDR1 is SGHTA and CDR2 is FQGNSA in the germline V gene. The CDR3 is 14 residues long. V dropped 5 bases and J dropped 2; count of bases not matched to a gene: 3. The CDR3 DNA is TGTGCCAGCAGCAATAGCGGGGGGCCCTACGAGCAGTACTTC. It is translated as CASSNSGGPYEQYF.

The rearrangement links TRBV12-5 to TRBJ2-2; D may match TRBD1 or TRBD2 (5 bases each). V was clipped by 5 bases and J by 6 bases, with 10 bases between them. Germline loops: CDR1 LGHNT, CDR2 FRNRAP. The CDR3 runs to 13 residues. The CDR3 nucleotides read TGTGCTAGTGGTGACCCGGGACCCGGGGAGCTGTTTTTT. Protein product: CASGDPGPGELFF.

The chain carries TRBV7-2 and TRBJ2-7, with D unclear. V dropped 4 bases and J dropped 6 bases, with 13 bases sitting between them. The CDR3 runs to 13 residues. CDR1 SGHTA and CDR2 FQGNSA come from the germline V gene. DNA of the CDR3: TGTGCCAGCAGCTCTACCGACTTGTCCGAGCAGTACTTC. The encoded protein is CASSSTDLSEQYF.

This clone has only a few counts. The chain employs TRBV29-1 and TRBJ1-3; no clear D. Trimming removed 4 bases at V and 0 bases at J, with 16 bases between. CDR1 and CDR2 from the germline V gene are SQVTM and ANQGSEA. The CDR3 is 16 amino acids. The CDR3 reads CSVVGLAADSGNTIYF. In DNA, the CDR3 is TGCAGCGTTGTTGGGTTGGCAGCAGACTCTGGAAACACCATATATTTT.

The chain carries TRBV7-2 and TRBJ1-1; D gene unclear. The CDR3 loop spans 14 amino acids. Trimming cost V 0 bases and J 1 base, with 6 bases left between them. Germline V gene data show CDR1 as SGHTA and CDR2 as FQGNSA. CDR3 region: CASSLALGNTEAFF. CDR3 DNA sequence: TGTGCCAGCAGCTTAGCGCTTGGGAACACTGAAGCTTTCTTT.

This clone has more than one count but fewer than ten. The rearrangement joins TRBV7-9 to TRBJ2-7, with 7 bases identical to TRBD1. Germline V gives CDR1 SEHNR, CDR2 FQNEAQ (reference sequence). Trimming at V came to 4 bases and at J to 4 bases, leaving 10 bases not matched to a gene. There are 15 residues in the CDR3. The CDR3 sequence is CASSSPGTEYYEQYF. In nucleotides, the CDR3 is TGTGCCAGCAGCTCCCCCGGGACAGAATATTACGAGCAGTACTTC.

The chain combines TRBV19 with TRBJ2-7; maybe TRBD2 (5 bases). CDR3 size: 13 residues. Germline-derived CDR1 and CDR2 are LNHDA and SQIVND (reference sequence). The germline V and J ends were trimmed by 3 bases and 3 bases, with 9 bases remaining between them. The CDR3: CASSIGGLYEQYF. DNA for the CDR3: TGTGCCAGTAGTATTGGAGGTCTCTACGAGCAGTACTTC.

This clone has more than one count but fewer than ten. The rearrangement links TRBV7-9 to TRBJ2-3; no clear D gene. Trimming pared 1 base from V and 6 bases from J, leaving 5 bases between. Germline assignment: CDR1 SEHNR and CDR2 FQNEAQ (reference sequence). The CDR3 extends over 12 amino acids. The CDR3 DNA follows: TGTGCCAGCAGCTTAGTGGGTGATACGCAGTATTTT. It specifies CASSLVGDTQYF.

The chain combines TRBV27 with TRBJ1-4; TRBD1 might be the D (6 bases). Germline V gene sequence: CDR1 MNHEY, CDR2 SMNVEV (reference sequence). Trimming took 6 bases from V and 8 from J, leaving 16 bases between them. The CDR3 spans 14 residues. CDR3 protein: CASRQQGVWEKLFF. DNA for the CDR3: TGTGCCAGCAGGCAACAGGGCGTCTGGGAAAAACTGTTTTTT.

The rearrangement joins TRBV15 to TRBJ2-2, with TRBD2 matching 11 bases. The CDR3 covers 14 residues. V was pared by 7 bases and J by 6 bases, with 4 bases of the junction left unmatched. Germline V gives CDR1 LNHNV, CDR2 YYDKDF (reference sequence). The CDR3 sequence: CATTLAGGAGELFF. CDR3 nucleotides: TGTGCCACCACCCTAGCGGGAGGAGCCGGGGAGCTGTTTTTT.

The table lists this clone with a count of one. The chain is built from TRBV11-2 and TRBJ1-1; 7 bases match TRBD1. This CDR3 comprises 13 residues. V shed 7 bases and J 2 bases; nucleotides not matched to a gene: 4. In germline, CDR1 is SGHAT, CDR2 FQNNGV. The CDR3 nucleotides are TGTGCCAGCACGGGACAGTCAAACACTGAAGCTTTCTTT. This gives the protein CASTGQSNTEAFF.

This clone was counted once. The CDR3: CAEVSGGRDEQFF. In DNA, the CDR3 is TGTGCCGAAGTCTCGGGGGGGCGGGATGAGCAGTTCTTC. The chain couples TRBV7-9 to TRBJ2-1; 8 bases line up with TRBD2. This CDR3 contains 13 residues. V shed 11 bases, J shed 8 bases, and the junction held 11 bases outside the gene matches. Germline V CDR1 and CDR2: SEHNR, FQNEAQ (reference sequence).

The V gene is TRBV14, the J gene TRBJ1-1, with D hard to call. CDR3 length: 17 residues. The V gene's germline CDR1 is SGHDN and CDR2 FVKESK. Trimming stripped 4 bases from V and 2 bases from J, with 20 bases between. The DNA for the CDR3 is TGTGCCAGCAGCCCCGCCGCTCCGACCGATGATAACACTGAAGCTTTCTTT. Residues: CASSPAAPTDDNTEAFF.